This entry describes one TCR beta chain. This record comes from a study of blood T cell repertoires in COVID-19. Study-level background: The cDNA or gDNA used as material had been derived from T cells, B-cell-depleted T cells, or PBMCs.

As handled by the study authors: Estimates of nucleated cell counts were drawn from the amplification of reference gene primers. Sequencing was performed with immunoSEQ multiplex PCR; in TCRdb, only in-frame clones are kept and a portion is missing. That table furnishes V, J and clone size, whereas the DNA furnished D and trimming. The data show roughly 250,000 clones, approximately 86% seen once. This study enrolled people aged roughly 18 to 89 from around 26 US geographic areas. The V gene end was trimmed by 2 bases and the J gene end by 0 bases; junction bases not matched to a gene: 6. Germline loops: CDR1 SGHTA, CDR2 FQGNSA. The CDR3 spans 16 residues.

The chain uses TRBV7-2 and TRBJ2-7; 8 nucleotides match TRBD2. This clonotype was obtained from a woman between 40 and 50 years old with acute COVID-19. Specimen: PBMCs or T cells enriched from blood (not recorded which). The CDR3 DNA follows: TGTGCCAGCAGCTTAAAGGGTAGCGGGGTCTCCTACGAGCAGTACTTC. Translated, it gives CASSLKGSGVSYEQYF.